This T cell receptor beta chain was recovered during a study of T cell clones after liver transplantation (dated by TCRdb to the late 2010s). For context, the study as a whole: The samples were obtained from ITN030ST, a randomized trial that attempted immunosuppression withdrawal within 2 years after liver transplantation. After a pre-transplant mixed lymphocyte reaction, TCRbeta sequencing was used to pinpoint donor-reactive T cell clones, which were subsequently tracked in post-transplant blood. Third party-reactive TCRbeta sequences were also identified from pre-transplant MLRs to serve as an antigen-independent comparator for donor-reactive sequences. Of the eight recipients, a few were HCV-positive, while the remaining recipients had been transplanted for non-autoimmune, non-viral indications. The subjects received no induction therapy and were kept on standard immunosuppression until randomization at 12-24 months post-transplant. Tolerance was defined as complete immunosuppression withdrawal for at least one year with no rise in liver enzymes beyond twice the upper limit of normal. Blood samples were taken pre-transplant, pre-randomization before withdrawal, and post-randomization after full withdrawal or failed withdrawal. Of the 8 liver transplant recipients making up the studied cohort, 3 were classified as tolerant and 5 as non-tolerant.

Overall study outcomes, separate from this receptor: Without allograft tissue specimens, donor-reactive T cells may have migrated into the graft rather than being deleted. The decline in donor-reactive sequences exceeded the decline in third party-reactive sequences, suggesting partial antigen-specific deletion that was unrelated to withdrawal success. Circulating donor-reactive CD4 TCRbeta sequences fell significantly post-transplant in most of the 8 subjects, irrespective of tolerance or HCV status. When repertoire turnover was accounted for, significantly reduced detection of donor-reactive sequences was found in 7 of 8 subjects for CD4 and in 8 of 8 subjects for CD8. Low numbers of available donor cells limited the measurable donor-reactive repertoire in two subjects. The conclusions were preliminary, being limited by small, heterogeneous patient numbers and by non-standardized post-transplant time points.

High-throughput TCRbeta CDR3 sequencing of frozen genomic DNA was performed by immunoSEQ, with PCR amplification, mapping, bias correction and internal controls included. As for the authors' bioinformatics: Productive rearrangements were retained, and unique TCRbeta sequences were defined by the CDR3 nucleotide sequence together with the V and J gene. For a sequence to be called donor-reactive, it needed a frequency of at least 0.01% and at least 5-fold expansion in CFSE-low cells compared with unstimulated pre-transplant cells. Minimum frequency thresholds were set for each subject based on the unstimulated sample with the lowest template count, ensuring at least 90% detection power. Jensen-Shannon divergence between the top 1000 TCRbeta sequences post- versus pre-transplant served as the measure of repertoire turnover. Changes in detection of donor-reactive sequences were tested with two-sided Fisher's exact tests. Sourced from immuneACCESS, this table was stored by TCRdb with only in-frame sequences that have V and J called. A share of the clones is absent; for the studies checked, an unresolved V gene accounts for under half, and the remainder has no known explanation. The V and J calls and the clone size are those of that table, but D and trimming were determined from the DNA. The sample table lists 93,000 or so clones, 80% to 90% of them with a count of one. About 2.8% of the sample is taken by the ten largest.

After removal of 5 bases from V and 5 bases from J, the junction retains 6 bases not matched to a gene. From its cysteine to its phenylalanine, the CDR3 spans 14 amino acids. Only the CDR3 portion is preserved as DNA: 42 bases, with reading frame beginning at the first base. The germline V gene gives CDR1 as MGHDK and CDR2 as SYGVNS. Of note for this clone: Its antigen is currently not known. Per-base qualities were not stored, and no clone one base away is much larger.

Unstimulated PBMCs, after thawing, were stained for CD3, CD4 and CD8 and then FACS-sorted into CD3+CD4+ and CD3+CD8+ populations. Randomization to immunosuppression withdrawal applied to every one of the 8 studied subjects. The Qiagen DNeasy Blood and Tissue Kit was used for isolation of genomic DNA. The source was CD4+ T cells from blood, collected 45 to 50 months after liver transplant. The origin of this receptor is a human patient who received a liver transplant. Some T cells may originate with the graft donor following a transplant. The chain is made from TRBV25-1 and TRBJ2-5; TRBD1 aligns with 9 central bases. The bases are TGTGCCAGCAGTCTAGGACAGGGGAGGGAGACCCAGTACTTC. The resulting protein is CASSLGQGRETQYF.